Sequencing of this TCR beta chain was carried out in a study of post-analysis software for immune sequencing data. Study results and caveats: Patients had higher frequencies than controls of about five TRBV segments, including TRBV5-6, TRBV5-1 and TRBV20-1.

In its sample, this clonotype was seen a few times. Its antigen remains unknown. Built from TCR beta cDNA, the libraries had unique molecular identifiers in them. MiXCR was run by TCRdb on the PCR reads, yielding one entry per CDR3 protein. The data hold roughly 570,000 distinct CDR3 sequences, with around 31% observed a single time. The CDR3 has 14 residues. Germline CDR1 and CDR2: SQVTM and ANQGSEA. Deletions cut 0 bases from V and 4 bases from J, with 12 bases between. The sample comprised blood. The J gene is TRBJ1-2, the V gene TRBV29-1; D remains ambiguous. The sequence came from a girl under 18 with multiple sclerosis. For the CDR3, the DNA is TGCAGCGTTGAAGATCTTGGCGAAATCTATGGCTACACCTTC. It is translated as CSVEDLGEIYGYTF.